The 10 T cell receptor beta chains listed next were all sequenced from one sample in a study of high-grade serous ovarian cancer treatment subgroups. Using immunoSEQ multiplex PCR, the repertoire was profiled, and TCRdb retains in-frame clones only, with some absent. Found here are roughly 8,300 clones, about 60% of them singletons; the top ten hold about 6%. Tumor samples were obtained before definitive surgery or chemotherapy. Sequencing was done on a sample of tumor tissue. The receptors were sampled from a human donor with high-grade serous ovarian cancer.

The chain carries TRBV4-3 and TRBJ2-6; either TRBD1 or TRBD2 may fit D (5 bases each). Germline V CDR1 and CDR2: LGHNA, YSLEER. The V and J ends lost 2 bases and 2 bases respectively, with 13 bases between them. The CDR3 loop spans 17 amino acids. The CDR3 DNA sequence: TGCGCCAGCAGCCAATTAGGATGGGGGACTGGGGCCAACGTCCTGACTTTC. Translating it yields CASSQLGWGTGANVLTF.

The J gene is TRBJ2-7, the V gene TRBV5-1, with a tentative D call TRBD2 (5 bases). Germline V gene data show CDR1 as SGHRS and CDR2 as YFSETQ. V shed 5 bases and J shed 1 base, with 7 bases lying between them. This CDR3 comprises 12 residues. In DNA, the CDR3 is TGCGCCAGCAGTACTAGTTCCTACGAGCAGTACTTC. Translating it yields CASSTSSYEQYF.

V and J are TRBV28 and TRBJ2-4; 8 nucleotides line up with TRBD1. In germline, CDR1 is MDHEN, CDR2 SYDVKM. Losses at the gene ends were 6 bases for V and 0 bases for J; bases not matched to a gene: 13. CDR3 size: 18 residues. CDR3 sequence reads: CASSPTGAVTLAKNIQYF. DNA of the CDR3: TGTGCCAGCAGCCCGACAGGGGCCGTGACACTAGCCAAAAACATTCAGTACTTC. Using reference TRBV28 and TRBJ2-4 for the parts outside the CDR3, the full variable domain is DVKVTQSSRYLVKRTGEKVFLECVQDMDHENMFWYRQDPGLGLRLIYFSYDVKMKEKGDIPEGYSVSREKKERFSLILESASTNQTSMYLCASSPTGAVTLAKNIQYFGAGTRLSVL.

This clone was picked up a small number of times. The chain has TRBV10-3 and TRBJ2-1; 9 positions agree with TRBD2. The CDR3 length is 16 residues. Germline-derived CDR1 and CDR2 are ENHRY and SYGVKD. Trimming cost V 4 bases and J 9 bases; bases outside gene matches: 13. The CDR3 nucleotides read TGTGCCATCAGTGCTTTTAGCGGGAGTAACTATATTGAGCAGTTCTTC. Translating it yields CAISAFSGSNYIEQFF.

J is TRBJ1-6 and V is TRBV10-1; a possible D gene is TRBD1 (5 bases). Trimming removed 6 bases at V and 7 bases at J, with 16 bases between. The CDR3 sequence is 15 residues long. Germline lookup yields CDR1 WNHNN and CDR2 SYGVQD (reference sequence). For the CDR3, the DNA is TGCGCCAGCAGGGGGGTATGCGGGGGGAATTCACCCCTCCACTTT. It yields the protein CASRGVCGGNSPLHF.

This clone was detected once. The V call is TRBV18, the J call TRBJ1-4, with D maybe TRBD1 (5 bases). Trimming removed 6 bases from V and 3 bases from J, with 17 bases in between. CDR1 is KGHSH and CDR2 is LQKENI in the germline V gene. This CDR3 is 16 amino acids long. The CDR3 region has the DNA TGTGCCAGCTCCTTCCGCCCCATGGGGGCTAATGAAAAACTGTTTTTT. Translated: CASSFRPMGANEKLFF.

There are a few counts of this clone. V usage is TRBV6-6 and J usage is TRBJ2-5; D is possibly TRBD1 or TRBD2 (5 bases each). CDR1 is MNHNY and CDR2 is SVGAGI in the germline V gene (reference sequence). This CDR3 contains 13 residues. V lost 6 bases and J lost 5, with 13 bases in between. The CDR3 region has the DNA TGTGCCAGCAGAAAAGGGGAGATGGAGACCCAGTACTTC. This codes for CASRKGEMETQYF.

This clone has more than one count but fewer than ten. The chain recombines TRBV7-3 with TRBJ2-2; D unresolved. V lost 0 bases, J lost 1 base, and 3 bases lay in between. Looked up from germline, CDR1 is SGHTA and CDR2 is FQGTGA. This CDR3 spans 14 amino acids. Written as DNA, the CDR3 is TGTGCCAGCAGCTTAACCAGGAACACCGGGGAGCTGTTTTTT. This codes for CASSLTRNTGELFF.

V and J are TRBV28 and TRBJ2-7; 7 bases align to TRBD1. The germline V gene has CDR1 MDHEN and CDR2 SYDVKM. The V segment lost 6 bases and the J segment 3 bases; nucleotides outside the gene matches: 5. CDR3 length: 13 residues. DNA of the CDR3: TGTGCCAGCAGCTCGGGACAGAGCTACGAGCAGTACTTC. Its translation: CASSSGQSYEQYF.

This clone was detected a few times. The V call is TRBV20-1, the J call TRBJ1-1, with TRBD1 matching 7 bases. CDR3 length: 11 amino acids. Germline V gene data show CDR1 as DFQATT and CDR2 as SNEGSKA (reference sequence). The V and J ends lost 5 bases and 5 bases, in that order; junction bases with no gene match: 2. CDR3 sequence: CSASQGTEAFF. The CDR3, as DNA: TGCAGTGCTTCACAGGGGACTGAAGCTTTCTTT.